This TCR beta chain was identified during a study of human T cells and chemical hapten exposure. TCRdb redid the calling of the RACE reads with MiXCR, one entry per CDR3 protein. The sample shows some 360,000 distinct CDR3 sequences, 4% to 6% of them seen only once. The CDR3 totals 13 residues. V shed 5 bases and J 7 bases; nucleotides not matched to a gene: 4. Germline lookup yields CDR1 MNHEY and CDR2 SMNVEV (reference sequence). Time point described: pre-sensitization, week 0. Treatment reported: therapeutic diphenylcyclopropenone sensitization with weekly scalp DPC. The source is a woman in her forties or fifties with alopecia areata. Some clones in this sample may be carry-over from other donors' samples. Material: whole blood, obtained in connection with sensitization to the hapten diphenylcyclopropenone (DPC). This chain uses TRBV27 with TRBJ1-4; 7 bases align to TRBD1. CDR3 nucleotide sequence: TGTGCCAGCAGTCCCAACAGGGGTGAAAAACTGTTTTTT. Amino acids: CASSPNRGEKLFF. Combining the CDR3 with reference TRBV27 and TRBJ1-4 gives the whole variable domain EAQVTQNPRYLITVTGKKLTVTCSQNMNHEYMSWYRQDPGLGLRQIYYSMNVEVTDKGDVPEGYKVSRKEKRNFPLILESPSPNQTSLYFCASSPNRGEKLFFGSGTQLSVL.